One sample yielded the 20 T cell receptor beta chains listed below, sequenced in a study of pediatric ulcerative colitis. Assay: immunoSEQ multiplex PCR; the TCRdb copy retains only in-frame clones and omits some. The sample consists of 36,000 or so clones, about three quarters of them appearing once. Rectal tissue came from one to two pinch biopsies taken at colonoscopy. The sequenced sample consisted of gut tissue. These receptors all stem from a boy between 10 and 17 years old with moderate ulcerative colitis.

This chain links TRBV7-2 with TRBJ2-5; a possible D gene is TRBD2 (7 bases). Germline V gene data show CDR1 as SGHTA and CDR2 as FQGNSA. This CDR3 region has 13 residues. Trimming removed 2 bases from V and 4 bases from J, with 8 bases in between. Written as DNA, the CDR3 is TGTGCCAGCAGCTTAAGGGGGGGAGAGACCCAGTACTTC. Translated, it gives CASSLRGGETQYF.

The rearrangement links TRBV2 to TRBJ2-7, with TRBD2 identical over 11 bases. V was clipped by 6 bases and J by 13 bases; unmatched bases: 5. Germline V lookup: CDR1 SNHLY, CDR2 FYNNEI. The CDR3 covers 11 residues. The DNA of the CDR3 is TGTGCCAGCAGGTCGGGACTAGCGGACTACTTC. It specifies CASRSGLADYF.

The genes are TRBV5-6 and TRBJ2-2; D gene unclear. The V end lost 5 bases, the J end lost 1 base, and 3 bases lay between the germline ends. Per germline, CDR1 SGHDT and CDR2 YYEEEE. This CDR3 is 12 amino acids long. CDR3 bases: TGTGCCAGCAGAGTGAACACCGGGGAGCTGTTTTTT. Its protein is CASRVNTGELFF.

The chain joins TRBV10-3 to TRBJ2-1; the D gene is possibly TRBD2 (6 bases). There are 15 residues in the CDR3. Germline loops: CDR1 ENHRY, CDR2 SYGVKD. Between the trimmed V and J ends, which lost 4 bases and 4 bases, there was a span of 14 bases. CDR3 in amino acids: CAISVFVAEYNEQFF. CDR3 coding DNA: TGTGCCATCAGTGTTTTCGTAGCGGAATACAATGAGCAGTTCTTC.

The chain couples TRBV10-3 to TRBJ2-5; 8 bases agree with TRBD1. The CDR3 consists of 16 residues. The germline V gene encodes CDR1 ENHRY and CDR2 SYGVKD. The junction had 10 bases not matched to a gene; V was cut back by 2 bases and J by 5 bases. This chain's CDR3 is CAISETQQGVRETQYF. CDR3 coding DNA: TGTGCCATCAGTGAGACCCAACAGGGGGTCCGGGAGACCCAGTACTTC.

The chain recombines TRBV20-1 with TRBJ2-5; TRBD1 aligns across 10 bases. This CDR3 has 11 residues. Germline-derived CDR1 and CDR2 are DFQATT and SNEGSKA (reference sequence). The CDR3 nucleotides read TGCAGCCAGGGACAGGGGGAGACCCAGTACTTC. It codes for CSQGQGETQYF.

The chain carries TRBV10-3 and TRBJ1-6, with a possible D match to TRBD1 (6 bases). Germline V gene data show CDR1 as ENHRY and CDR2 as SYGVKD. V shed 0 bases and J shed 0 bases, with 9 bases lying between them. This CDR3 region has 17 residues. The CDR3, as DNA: TGTGCCATCAGTGAGTCAGGGGGTCTCTCCTATAATTCACCCCTCCACTTT. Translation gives CAISESGGLSYNSPLHF.

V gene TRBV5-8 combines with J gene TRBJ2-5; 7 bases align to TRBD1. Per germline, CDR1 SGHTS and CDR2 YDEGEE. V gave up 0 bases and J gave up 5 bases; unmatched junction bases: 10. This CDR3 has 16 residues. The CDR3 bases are TGTGCCAGCAGCTTGGCCCCGGAAGGGGGCAGGGAGACCCAGTACTTC. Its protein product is CASSLAPEGGRETQYF.

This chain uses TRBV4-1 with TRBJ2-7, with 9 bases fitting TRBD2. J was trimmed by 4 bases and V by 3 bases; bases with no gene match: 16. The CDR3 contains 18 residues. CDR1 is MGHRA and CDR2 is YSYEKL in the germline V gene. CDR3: CASSHYRGGGRGMYEQYF. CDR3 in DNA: TGCGCCAGCAGCCACTACAGGGGCGGCGGGAGGGGGATGTACGAGCAGTACTTC.

CDR3 sequence (DNA): TGTGCCAGCAGCTACGATTTCGGGGGAGGGCAGTTCTTC. This codes for CASSYDFGGGQFF. The rearrangement uses TRBV7-6 and TRBJ2-1; D possibly corresponds to TRBD2 (6 bases). Germline CDR1 SGHVS, CDR2 FNYEAQ. This CDR3 region has 13 residues. Trimming took off 4 bases at V and 12 bases at J, with 16 bases between the two ends.

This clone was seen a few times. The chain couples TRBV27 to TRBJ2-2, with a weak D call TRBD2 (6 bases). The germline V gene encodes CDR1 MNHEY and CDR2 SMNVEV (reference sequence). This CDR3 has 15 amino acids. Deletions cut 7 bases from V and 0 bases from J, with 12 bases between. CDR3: CASKRAGTNTGELFF. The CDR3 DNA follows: TGTGCCAGCAAGCGGGCGGGTACGAACACCGGGGAGCTGTTTTTT.

The CDR3 sequence: CAWNTPWRAQETQYF. CDR3 DNA: TGTGCCTGGAACACCCCTTGGAGGGCCCAAGAGACCCAGTACTTC. This chain joins TRBV30 and TRBJ2-5; tentative D call: TRBD2 (6 bases). There are 15 residues in the CDR3. V was cut by 4 bases and J by 1 base, with 16 bases left in between. Germline CDR1 and CDR2: GTSNPN and SVGIG (reference sequence).

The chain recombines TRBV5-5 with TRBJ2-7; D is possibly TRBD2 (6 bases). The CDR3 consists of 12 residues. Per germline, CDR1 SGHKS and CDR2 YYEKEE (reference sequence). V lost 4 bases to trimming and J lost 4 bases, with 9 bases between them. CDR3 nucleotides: TGTGCCAGCAGCGACGGGAGTTACGAGCAGTACTTC. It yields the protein CASSDGSYEQYF.

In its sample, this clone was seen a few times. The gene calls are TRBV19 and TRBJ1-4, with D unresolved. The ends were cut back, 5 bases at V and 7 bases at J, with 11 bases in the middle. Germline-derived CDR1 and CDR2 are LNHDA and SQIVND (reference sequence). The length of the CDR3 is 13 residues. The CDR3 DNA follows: TGTGCCAGTAGTGGTCCGGAGGCTGAAAAACTGTTTTTT. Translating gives CASSGPEAEKLFF.

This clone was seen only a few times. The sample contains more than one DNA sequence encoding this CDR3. The CDR3 DNA sequence: TGTGCCAGCAGTCCCTCCGGAGGAAACACCATATATTTT. It yields the protein CASSPSGGNTIYF. The chain links TRBV27 to TRBJ1-3; no firm D call. V was trimmed by 5 bases and J by 4 bases, leaving 9 bases between them. This CDR3 has 13 residues. CDR1 MNHEY and CDR2 SMNVEV come from the germline V gene (reference sequence).

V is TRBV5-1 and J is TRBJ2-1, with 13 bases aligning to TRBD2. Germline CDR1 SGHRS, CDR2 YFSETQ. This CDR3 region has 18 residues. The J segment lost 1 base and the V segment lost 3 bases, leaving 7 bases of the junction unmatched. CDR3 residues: CASSSRGGLAGSYNEQFF. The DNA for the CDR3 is TGCGCCAGCAGCTCCAGGGGGGGACTAGCGGGGTCCTACAATGAGCAGTTCTTC.

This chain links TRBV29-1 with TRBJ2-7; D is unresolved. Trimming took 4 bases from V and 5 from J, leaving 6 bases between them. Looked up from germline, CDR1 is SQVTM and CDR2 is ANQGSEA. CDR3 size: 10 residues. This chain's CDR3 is CSVGTDEQYF. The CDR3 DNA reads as TGCAGCGTTGGGACGGACGAGCAGTACTTC.

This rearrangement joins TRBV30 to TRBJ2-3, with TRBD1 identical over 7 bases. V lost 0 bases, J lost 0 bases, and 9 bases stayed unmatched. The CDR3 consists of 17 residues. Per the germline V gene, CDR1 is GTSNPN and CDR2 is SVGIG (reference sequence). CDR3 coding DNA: TGTGCCTGGAGTGTCGGGTTGACAGGGCTGAGCACAGATACGCAGTATTTT. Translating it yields CAWSVGLTGLSTDTQYF.

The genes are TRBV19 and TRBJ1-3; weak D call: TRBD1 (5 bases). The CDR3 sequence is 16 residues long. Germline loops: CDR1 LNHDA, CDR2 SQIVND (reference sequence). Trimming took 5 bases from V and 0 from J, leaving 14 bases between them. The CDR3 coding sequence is TGTGCCAGTAGTGATCGGGGCTCTGGCTCTGGAAACACCATATATTTT. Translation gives CASSDRGSGSGNTIYF.

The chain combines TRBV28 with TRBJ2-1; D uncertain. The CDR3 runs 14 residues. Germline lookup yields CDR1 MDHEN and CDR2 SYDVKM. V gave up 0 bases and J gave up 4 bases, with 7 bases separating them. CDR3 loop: CASSLCGWYNEQFF. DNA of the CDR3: TGTGCCAGCAGTTTATGTGGGTGGTACAATGAGCAGTTCTTC. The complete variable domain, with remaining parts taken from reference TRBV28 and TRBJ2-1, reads DVKVTQSSRYLVKRTGEKVFLECVQDMDHENMFWYRQDPGLGLRLIYFSYDVKMKEKGDIPEGYSVSREKKERFSLILESASTNQTSMYLCASSLCGWYNEQFFGPGTRLTVL.